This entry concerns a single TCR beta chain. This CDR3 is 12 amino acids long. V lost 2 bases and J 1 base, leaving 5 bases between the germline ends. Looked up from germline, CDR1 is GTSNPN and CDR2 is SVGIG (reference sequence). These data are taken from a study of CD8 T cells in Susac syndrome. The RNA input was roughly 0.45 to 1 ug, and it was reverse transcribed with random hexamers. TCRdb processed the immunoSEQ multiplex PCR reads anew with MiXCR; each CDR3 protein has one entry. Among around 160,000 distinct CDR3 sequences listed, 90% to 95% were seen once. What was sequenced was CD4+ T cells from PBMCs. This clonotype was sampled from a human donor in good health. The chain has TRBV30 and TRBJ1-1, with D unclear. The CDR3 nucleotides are TGTGCCTGGAGTTTCGCGAACACTGAAGCTTTCTTT. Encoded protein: CAWSFANTEAFF.